These T cell receptor beta chains were read from a single sample in a study of radiotherapy plus CTLA-4 blockade in lung cancer. Repertoires were generated with immunoSEQ multiplex PCR, while TCRdb's copy carries only in-frame clones and drops some. The sample includes roughly 24,000 clones, roughly 79% of them seen just once. The source material was peripheral blood, sampled from a patient treated with radiotherapy plus ipilimumab. These receptors originate from a human donor with non-small cell lung cancer that progressed on radiotherapy plus ipilimumab. Both conserved end residues are part of each CDR3. A D gene is named only where the DNA matches it firmly. Clone size is given for some rows only: seen once, a few or many times, or a class if the clone is expanded.

j_call v_call clone_size d_call cdr3_aa cdr3_nt
TRBJ2-7 TRBV4-3 NA NA CASSQDGGSNEQYF TGCGCCAGCAGCCAAGACGGGGGTTCAAACGAGCAGTACTTC
TRBJ2-5 TRBV28 NA TRBD2 CASSLASGAQETQYF TGTGCCAGCAGTTTAGCTAGCGGCGCACAAGAGACCCAGTACTTC
TRBJ2-1 TRBV11-1 once NA CASSRDRISYNEQFF TGTGCCAGCAGCCGAGACAGAATCTCCTACAATGAGCAGTTCTTC
TRBJ1-3 TRBV5-1 NA NA CASSREPGNTIYF TGCGCCAGCAGCCGCGAGCCGGGAAACACCATATATTTT
TRBJ2-4 TRBV6-5 NA NA CASSGGSLAKNIQYF TGTGCCAGCAGTGGGGGTAGTCTAGCCAAAAACATTCAGTACTTC
TRBJ2-5 TRBV6-1 NA NA CASPSAGIQETQYF TGTGCCAGCCCCAGTGCAGGGATTCAAGAGACCCAGTACTTC
TRBJ2-3 TRBV6-1 NA NA CASREGIHTDTQYF TGTGCCAGCAGGGAGGGAATTCACACAGATACGCAGTATTTT
TRBJ1-3 TRBV11-2 NA NA CASTPGGWRNTIYF TGTGCCAGCACCCCGGGGGGTTGGCGAAACACCATATATTTT
TRBJ2-7 TRBV11-2 NA NA CASSPYPREGLSYEQYF TGTGCCAGCAGCCCCTATCCAAGGGAAGGATTATCCTACGAGCAGTACTTC
TRBJ1-6 TRBV19 few NA CASSIDPYGAPLHF TGTGCCAGTAGTATAGATCCGTACGGCGCACCCCTCCACTTT
TRBJ2-6 TRBV28 NA TRBD1 CASSPPPDRVGDSGANVLTF TGTGCCAGCAGTCCCCCCCCCGACAGGGTGGGAGACTCTGGGGCCAACGTCCTGACTTTC
TRBJ2-7 TRBV30 NA NA CAWAETEGRIYEQYF TGTGCCTGGGCTGAGACGGAGGGACGAATCTACGAGCAGTACTTC
TRBJ2-3 TRBV5-1 NA NA CASSLEWDTQYF TGCGCCAGCAGCTTGGAATGGGATACGCAGTATTTT
TRBJ1-5 TRBV6-1 few NA CASSEEWGQPQHF TGTGCCAGCAGTGAGGAGTGGGGTCAGCCCCAGCATTTT
TRBJ2-7 TRBV2 few NA CASKAQAYEQYF TGTGCCAGCAAGGCCCAAGCCTACGAGCAGTACTTC
TRBJ2-7 TRBV5-1 NA NA CASSFPSGEQYF TGCGCCAGCAGCTTTCCCTCTGGCGAGCAGTACTTC
TRBJ2-7 TRBV27 few NA CASGNYEQYF TGTGCCAGCGGAAACTACGAGCAGTACTTC
TRBJ2-1 TRBV13 few NA CASSEVSGEQFF TGTGCCAGCAGCGAGGTATCCGGTGAGCAGTTCTTC
TRBJ2-5 TRBV4-3 NA TRBD1 CASSQGQGAGKTQYF TGCGCCAGCAGCCAAGGACAGGGGGCGGGTAAGACCCAGTACTTC
TRBJ2-5 TRBV5-4 NA NA CASSLGSGGGETQYF TGTGCCAGCAGCTTGGGTAGCGGAGGGGGGGAGACCCAGTACTTC
TRBJ2-1 TRBV5-1 NA TRBD2 CASSLGGAGGPGEQFF TGCGCCAGCAGCTTGGGAGGAGCGGGAGGGCCCGGGGAGCAGTTCTTC
TRBJ1-1 TRBV10-3 NA NA CAISETGNTEAFF TGTGCCATCAGCGAGACAGGGAACACTGAAGCTTTCTTT
TRBJ2-5 TRBV5-1 NA TRBD2 CASSVTSEKQETQYF TGCGCCAGCAGCGTGACTAGCGAAAAACAAGAGACCCAGTACTTC
TRBJ2-2 TRBV5-6 once TRBD1 CASSGGQGGPNTGELFF TGTGCCAGCAGCGGGGGACAGGGAGGGCCCAACACCGGGGAGCTGTTTTTT
TRBJ2-1 TRBV27 NA NA CASSLEIRDKWFF TGTGCCAGCAGTTTGGAAATCCGGGACAAATGGTTCTTC
TRBJ2-7 TRBV5-1 NA NA CASSPLPGAVSSYEQYF TGCGCCAGCAGCCCCTTACCGGGGGCAGTATCGTCCTACGAGCAGTACTTC
TRBJ1-1 TRBV7-8 few NA CASSLPEGHTEAFF TGTGCCAGCAGCTTACCCGAGGGGCATACTGAAGCTTTCTTT
TRBJ1-1 TRBV18 NA NA CASSPSTEAFF TGTGCCAGCTCACCATCCACTGAAGCTTTCTTT
TRBJ2-1 TRBV4-1 NA NA CASSQRQGAWASGDRGNEQFF TGCGCCAGCAGCCAAAGACAGGGGGCATGGGCTAGCGGGGATAGGGGCAATGAGCAGTTCTTC
TRBJ2-5 TRBV28 NA NA CASSIPGSWGETQYF TGTGCCAGCAGCATCCCAGGGTCCTGGGGAGAGACCCAGTACTTC
TRBJ2-1 TRBV2 NA NA CASRPGTDFYNEQFF TGTGCCAGCAGGCCCGGGACTGACTTCTACAATGAGCAGTTCTTC
TRBJ1-1 TRBV6-6 NA NA CASSYSRGRSNTEAFF TGTGCCAGCAGTTACTCCAGGGGCAGGTCAAACACTGAAGCTTTCTTT
TRBJ2-6 TRBV7-2 NA NA CASSLRLTGANVLTF TGTGCCAGCAGCCTCCGGCTAACTGGGGCCAACGTCCTGACTTTC